This is a list of T cell receptor beta chains from one sample in a study of neoadjuvant anti-PD-1 for oral cavity cancer. Measured with immunoSEQ multiplex PCR; TCRdb has only the in-frame clones, and not every one. This sample yields about 16,000 clones, of which approximately 70% are seen a single time; approximately 2.5% belongs to the top ten. The sample was PBMCs, taken before nivolumab (anti-PD-1) treatment. The receptors shown here come from a person aged 40-85 years with oral cavity squamous cell carcinoma. The CDR3 runs from the conserved cysteine through the conserved F or W. The order of the fields is V gene, J gene, D gene, clone size, CDR3 DNA, CDR3 protein. D genes are given only for firm matches. Size is stated for part of the rows, as once, few or many counts, or as a class when the clone is expanded.

v_call: TRBV7-8; j_call: TRBJ2-7; d_call: .; clone_size: .; cdr3_nt: TGTGCCAGCAGCCCCCAAGACAGGGAGCAGTACTTC; cdr3_aa: CASSPQDREQYF
v_call: TRBV5-6; j_call: TRBJ2-5; d_call: TRBD1; clone_size: .; cdr3_nt: TGTGCCAGCAGCTTGGGACAGGGGGTTCAAGAGACCCAGTACTTC; cdr3_aa: CASSLGQGVQETQYF
v_call: TRBV20-1; j_call: TRBJ2-7; d_call: TRBD2; clone_size: .; cdr3_nt: TGCAGTGCCCGGGGGGGGAACGAGCAGTACTTC; cdr3_aa: CSARGGNEQYF
v_call: TRBV10-3; j_call: TRBJ2-7; d_call: TRBD1; clone_size: .; cdr3_nt: TGTGCCATCAGTGAGTCGTTACTTCTCGACAGGGGGCTGTCCGAGCAGTACTTC; cdr3_aa: CAISESLLLDRGLSEQYF
v_call: TRBV6-5; j_call: TRBJ1-2; d_call: TRBD1; clone_size: .; cdr3_nt: TGTGCCAGCAGTTACTCGACAGGGCTGGGCTATGGCTACACCTTC; cdr3_aa: CASSYSTGLGYGYTF
v_call: TRBV6-1; j_call: TRBJ2-3; d_call: TRBD2; clone_size: .; cdr3_nt: TGTGCCAGCAGTAGGGCGGGGGACACAGATACGCAGTATTTT; cdr3_aa: CASSRAGDTDTQYF
v_call: TRBV6-5; j_call: TRBJ1-2; d_call: TRBD1; clone_size: few; cdr3_nt: TGTGCCAGCAGTTACACCAGGACAGGGGGTGGCTATGGCTACACCTTC; cdr3_aa: CASSYTRTGGGYGYTF
v_call: TRBV9; j_call: TRBJ2-3; d_call: .; clone_size: .; cdr3_nt: TGTGCCAGCAGCGTAGTAGCCGGGAGTGCCACAGATACGCAGTATTTT; cdr3_aa: CASSVVAGSATDTQYF
v_call: TRBV5-1; j_call: TRBJ2-6; d_call: TRBD2; clone_size: .; cdr3_nt: TGCGCCAGCAGCTTGGCCCCTCTAGCGGGACACTCTGGGGCCAACGTCCTGACTTTC; cdr3_aa: CASSLAPLAGHSGANVLTF
v_call: TRBV7-6; j_call: TRBJ2-2; d_call: TRBD1; clone_size: .; cdr3_nt: TGTGCCAGCAGCTTTCGACAGGGGCGCACCGGGGAGCTGTTTTTT; cdr3_aa: CASSFRQGRTGELFF
v_call: TRBV30; j_call: TRBJ2-1; d_call: .; clone_size: .; cdr3_nt: TGTGCCTCCTCGTGGGGCCGGCCAGTCTACAATGAGCAGTTCTTC; cdr3_aa: CASSWGRPVYNEQFF
v_call: TRBV6-5; j_call: TRBJ1-2; d_call: .; clone_size: few; cdr3_nt: TGTGCCAGCAGTTCTGGGGGGACTGGCTACACCTTC; cdr3_aa: CASSSGGTGYTF
v_call: TRBV30; j_call: TRBJ2-4; d_call: .; clone_size: once; cdr3_nt: TGTGCCTGGACTTCGAACATTAAAAACATTCAGTACTTC; cdr3_aa: CAWTSNIKNIQYF
v_call: TRBV6-4; j_call: TRBJ1-1; d_call: .; clone_size: .; cdr3_nt: TGTGCCAGCAGTGAAGATCCAGAGAACACTGAAGCTTTCTTT; cdr3_aa: CASSEDPENTEAFF
v_call: TRBV13; j_call: TRBJ1-1; d_call: .; clone_size: .; cdr3_nt: TGTGCCAGCAGCTTAGGCGGGGAGAACACTGAAGCTTTCTTT; cdr3_aa: CASSLGGENTEAFF
v_call: TRBV5-4; j_call: TRBJ2-1; d_call: .; clone_size: .; cdr3_nt: TGTGCCACCCAGCTTAGCAGCGGTTCCTACAATGAGCAGTTCTTC; cdr3_aa: CATQLSSGSYNEQFF
v_call: TRBV30; j_call: TRBJ1-4; d_call: .; clone_size: .; cdr3_nt: TGTGCCTGGAACTACCTCGGGTCCCGTAATGAAAAACTGTTTTTT; cdr3_aa: CAWNYLGSRNEKLFF
v_call: TRBV10-2; j_call: TRBJ2-3; d_call: TRBD2; clone_size: .; cdr3_nt: TGCGCCAGCAGTGAGAGTAGCGGGGGGATTAGCACAGATACGCAGTATTTT; cdr3_aa: CASSESSGGISTDTQYF
v_call: TRBV2; j_call: TRBJ2-7; d_call: .; clone_size: .; cdr3_nt: TGTGCCAGCAGCGCCGAAAACCTCTCCTACGAGCAGTACTTC; cdr3_aa: CASSAENLSYEQYF
v_call: TRBV7-8; j_call: TRBJ1-5; d_call: .; clone_size: .; cdr3_nt: TGTGCCAGCAGCTTATCTCAGGGTGGCAATCAGCCCCAGCATTTT; cdr3_aa: CASSLSQGGNQPQHF
v_call: TRBV15; j_call: TRBJ2-7; d_call: .; clone_size: .; cdr3_nt: TGTGCCACCAGCAGACTAGCCCGCGAGCAGTACTTC; cdr3_aa: CATSRLAREQYF
v_call: TRBV19; j_call: TRBJ2-7; d_call: .; clone_size: few; cdr3_nt: TGTGCCACCAGGGCAGGGTCCTTACCCTACGAGCAGTACTTC; cdr3_aa: CATRAGSLPYEQYF
v_call: TRBV5-8; j_call: TRBJ1-2; d_call: .; clone_size: once; cdr3_nt: TGTGCCAGCAGCCGCTCGCAGGGGCAAGGCTACACCTTC; cdr3_aa: CASSRSQGQGYTF
v_call: TRBV5-4; j_call: TRBJ2-2; d_call: TRBD2; clone_size: .; cdr3_nt: TGTGCCAGCAGCTTGATTAGCGGGAGGGGAGGGACCGGGGAGCTGTTTTTT; cdr3_aa: CASSLISGRGGTGELFF
v_call: TRBV28; j_call: TRBJ2-1; d_call: .; clone_size: .; cdr3_nt: TGTGCCAGCAGTTCCCCAGGATCCTTAGAAGGTAATGAGCAGTTCTTC; cdr3_aa: CASSSPGSLEGNEQFF
v_call: TRBV6-5; j_call: TRBJ2-6; d_call: .; clone_size: once; cdr3_nt: TGTGCCAGCACCAAAGGGGATGGGGCCAACGTCCTGACTTTC; cdr3_aa: CASTKGDGANVLTF
v_call: TRBV5-1; j_call: TRBJ2-2; d_call: TRBD2; clone_size: .; cdr3_nt: TGCGCCTCGATAGCGGGAGGGACGAACACCGGGGAGCTGTTTTTT; cdr3_aa: CASIAGGTNTGELFF
v_call: TRBV9; j_call: TRBJ2-4; d_call: TRBD2; clone_size: .; cdr3_nt: TGTGCCAGCAGCGCTCGCGGGAGTTCCAAAAACATTCAGTACTTC; cdr3_aa: CASSARGSSKNIQYF
v_call: TRBV28; j_call: TRBJ2-3; d_call: .; clone_size: few; cdr3_nt: TGTGCCAGCCAAGGGCGAGCTAGCGAGACAGATACGCAGTATTTT; cdr3_aa: CASQGRASETDTQYF
v_call: TRBV6-1; j_call: TRBJ2-5; d_call: .; clone_size: .; cdr3_nt: TGTGCCAGCAGGACAACAGGGGAGGGAGAGACCCAGTACTTC; cdr3_aa: CASRTTGEGETQYF
v_call: TRBV10-3; j_call: TRBJ2-2; d_call: .; clone_size: .; cdr3_nt: TGTGCCATCAGTGTAACGTCAGGGCTTGTGAACACCGGGGAGCTGTTTTTT; cdr3_aa: CAISVTSGLVNTGELFF
v_call: TRBV5-1; j_call: TRBJ1-5; d_call: .; clone_size: .; cdr3_nt: TGCGCCAGCAGCTTGGACGGGTATAGCAATCAGCCCCAGCATTTT; cdr3_aa: CASSLDGYSNQPQHF
v_call: TRBV25-1; j_call: TRBJ2-7; d_call: TRBD2; clone_size: .; cdr3_nt: TGTGCCAGCAGGGATAGCGGGAGTAGAGACGAGCAGTACTTC; cdr3_aa: CASRDSGSRDEQYF
v_call: TRBV6-5; j_call: TRBJ1-3; d_call: .; clone_size: .; cdr3_nt: TGTGCCAGCCGGTCCAGGGAGAGCAACACCATATATTTT; cdr3_aa: CASRSRESNTIYF
v_call: TRBV10-3; j_call: TRBJ1-1; d_call: .; clone_size: once; cdr3_nt: TGTGCCATCAGTGAGGTTAGTTCGAACACTGAAGCTTTCTTT; cdr3_aa: CAISEVSSNTEAFF
v_call: TRBV7-9; j_call: TRBJ1-4; d_call: .; clone_size: .; cdr3_nt: TGTGCCAGCAGATTTAGCCCCACGCTGACTGGGGCAACTAATGAAAAACTGTTTTTT; cdr3_aa: CASRFSPTLTGATNEKLFF
v_call: TRBV2; j_call: TRBJ1-2; d_call: .; clone_size: few; cdr3_nt: TGTGCCAGCAGTGAAGGGTACAGGGACTATGGCTACACCTTC; cdr3_aa: CASSEGYRDYGYTF
v_call: TRBV6-5; j_call: TRBJ1-4; d_call: .; clone_size: .; cdr3_nt: TGTGCCAGCAGTTACTCCGAACACAATGAAAAACTGTTTTTT; cdr3_aa: CASSYSEHNEKLFF
v_call: TRBV28; j_call: TRBJ2-3; d_call: .; clone_size: few; cdr3_nt: TGTGCCAGCAGCTCTACCGGACTTAGCACAGATACGCAGTATTTT; cdr3_aa: CASSSTGLSTDTQYF
v_call: TRBV2; j_call: TRBJ2-1; d_call: TRBD2; clone_size: .; cdr3_nt: TGTGCCAGCAGTGGTCTCCCTAGCGGGTTCTACAATGAGCAGTTCTTC; cdr3_aa: CASSGLPSGFYNEQFF
v_call: TRBV27; j_call: TRBJ2-1; d_call: .; clone_size: .; cdr3_nt: TGTGCCAGCAGTTTACCCGGCGGTGAGCAGTTCTTC; cdr3_aa: CASSLPGGEQFF
v_call: TRBV15; j_call: TRBJ2-3; d_call: TRBD1; clone_size: once; cdr3_nt: TGTGCCACCAGCAGGACAGGGGGCTGGGACACAGATACGCAGTATTTT; cdr3_aa: CATSRTGGWDTDTQYF
v_call: TRBV5-6; j_call: TRBJ1-5; d_call: .; clone_size: .; cdr3_nt: TGTGCCAGCAGCTTCGGAGACAGGCGATATAGCAATCAGCCCCAGCATTTT; cdr3_aa: CASSFGDRRYSNQPQHF
v_call: TRBV29-1; j_call: TRBJ2-1; d_call: .; clone_size: .; cdr3_nt: TGCAGCGTTGAGAGGGTGTACAATGAGCAGTTCTTC; cdr3_aa: CSVERVYNEQFF
v_call: TRBV6-5; j_call: TRBJ2-1; d_call: TRBD2; clone_size: .; cdr3_nt: TGTGCCAGCAGTTATAGGGCTAGCGGGAGTAATGAGCAGTTCTTC; cdr3_aa: CASSYRASGSNEQFF
v_call: TRBV6-6; j_call: TRBJ2-1; d_call: TRBD2; clone_size: .; cdr3_nt: TGTGCCGGCCGGGCTGGCGGGAGGGCCTCCAATGAGCAGTTCTTC; cdr3_aa: CAGRAGGRASNEQFF
v_call: TRBV19; j_call: TRBJ2-1; d_call: TRBD2; clone_size: .; cdr3_nt: TGTGCGAGCGGGAGGGCCGATGAGCAGTTCTTC; cdr3_aa: CASGRADEQFF
v_call: TRBV27; j_call: TRBJ1-2; d_call: .; clone_size: .; cdr3_nt: TGTGCCAGCAGTTTATCGGCAGGGAACCCATCTAACTATGGCTACACCTTC; cdr3_aa: CASSLSAGNPSNYGYTF
v_call: TRBV27; j_call: TRBJ1-2; d_call: TRBD1; clone_size: .; cdr3_nt: TGTGCCAGCAGTGCCCAGGGGGCGTATGGCTACACCTTC; cdr3_aa: CASSAQGAYGYTF
v_call: TRBV14; j_call: TRBJ2-1; d_call: .; clone_size: .; cdr3_nt: TGTGCCAGCAGTCTGGGACTCACGAACTACAATGAGCAGTTCTTC; cdr3_aa: CASSLGLTNYNEQFF
v_call: TRBV28; j_call: TRBJ2-5; d_call: .; clone_size: .; cdr3_nt: TGTGCCAGCAGTGTCCCGGCCCCCATGACCCAGTACTTC; cdr3_aa: CASSVPAPMTQYF
v_call: TRBV5-4; j_call: TRBJ2-6; d_call: .; clone_size: .; cdr3_nt: TGTGCCAGCAGCTCTGACTTCGACCGGGCCAACGTCCTGACTTTC; cdr3_aa: CASSSDFDRANVLTF
v_call: TRBV7-9; j_call: TRBJ2-7; d_call: .; clone_size: .; cdr3_nt: TGTGCCAGCAGCCCCGGCAGGGTCGCCTACGAGCAGTACTTC; cdr3_aa: CASSPGRVAYEQYF